This T cell receptor beta chain was recovered during a study of blood T cell repertoires in COVID-19. The wider study: The United States, Italy and Spain provided the acute and convalescent COVID-19 samples. Nucleic acid was either cDNA or gDNA, and it came from T cells, B-cell-depleted T cells, or PBMCs.

V dropped 5 bases and J dropped 0 bases, with 14 bases sitting between them. Germline CDR1 SGHRS, CDR2 YFSETQ. The CDR3 extends over 16 amino acids. In the source study's methods: From reference gene primer amplification, estimates of nucleated cell counts were derived. Sequenced by immunoSEQ multiplex PCR; TCRdb stores in-frame clones only, minus some. That table supplies the V and J calls and clone size; D and trimming were determined from the DNA. The table shows some 200,000 clones, with about four fifths occurring only once. The V and J genes are TRBV5-1 and TRBJ2-2; tentative D call: TRBD1 (5 bases). This clonotype was obtained from a woman aged 45-59 years with active or convalescent COVID-19. The sequencing sample was made of peripheral blood. The CDR3: CASRDQGNANTGELFF. Written as DNA, the CDR3 is TGCGCCAGCAGGGATCAGGGTAACGCGAACACCGGGGAGCTGTTTTTT.